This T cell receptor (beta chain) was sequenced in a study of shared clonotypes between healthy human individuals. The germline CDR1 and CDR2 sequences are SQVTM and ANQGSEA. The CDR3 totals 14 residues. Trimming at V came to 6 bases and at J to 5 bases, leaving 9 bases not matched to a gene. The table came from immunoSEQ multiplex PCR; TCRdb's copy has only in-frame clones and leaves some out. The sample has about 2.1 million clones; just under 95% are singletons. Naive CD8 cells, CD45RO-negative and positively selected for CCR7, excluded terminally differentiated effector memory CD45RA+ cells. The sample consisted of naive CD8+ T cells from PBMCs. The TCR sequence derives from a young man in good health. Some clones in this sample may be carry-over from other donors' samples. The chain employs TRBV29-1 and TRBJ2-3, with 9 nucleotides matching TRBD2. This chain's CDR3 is CSVGLAGAIDTQYF. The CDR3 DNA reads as TGCAGCGTCGGGTTAGCGGGAGCGATAGATACGCAGTATTTT.